Following are 18 T cell receptor beta chains from one sample sequenced in a study of T cells in Graves' hyperthyroidism and ophthalmopathy. What was amplified from RNA transcripts were TCR beta CDR3 regions. RT-PCR in the first round (using the HTBI primer set) targeted the TCR CDR3. Each CDR3 protein is one row after TCRdb ran MiXCR on the multiplex PCR reads. This table holds under 700,000 distinct CDR3 sequences, over 15% found once. Input material: blood. The receptors originated from a woman younger than 35 with Graves' hyperthyroidism.

The chain joins TRBV24-1 to TRBJ1-5; weak D call: TRBD1 (6 bases). V gave up 10 bases and J gave up 0 bases, with 9 bases separating them. Germline V lookup: CDR1 KGHDR, CDR2 SFDVKD. This CDR3 has 13 amino acids. In DNA form, the CDR3 reads TGTGCCACTGCAGGGGATAGCAATCAGCCCCAGCATTTT. Amino acid sequence: CATAGDSNQPQHF.

This clonotype was seen many times. The chain couples TRBV7-8 to TRBJ2-1, with 7 nucleotides matching TRBD2. CDR3 length: 17 residues. Trimming took 5 bases from V and 5 from J; bases not matched to a gene: 15. Germline V CDR1 and CDR2: SGHVS, FQNEAQ. CDR3 sequence (DNA): TGTGCCAGCAGCCCCCGATTGGCGGGGGAATTCAACAATGAGCAGTTCTTC. It translates to CASSPRLAGEFNNEQFF.

This chain links TRBV20-1 with TRBJ2-7; D not certain. This CDR3 region has 12 residues. In germline, CDR1 is DFQATT, CDR2 SNEGSKA (reference sequence). Trimming shortened V by 4 bases and J by 4 bases, and 11 bases separated the two germline ends. The CDR3 here is CSAIYTGYEQYF. CDR3 nucleotide sequence: TGCAGTGCTATTTACACCGGATACGAGCAGTACTTC.

This clonotype has only a few counts. V gene TRBV11-3 combines with J gene TRBJ2-5; the match to TRBD2 covers 8 bases. The length of the CDR3 is 15 residues. With 2 bases clipped from V and 4 bases from J, the junction kept 6 bases outside the gene matches. Germline loops: CDR1 SGHNT, CDR2 YENEEA. The CDR3 sequence is CASSLILAGIETQYF. Written as DNA, the CDR3 is TGTGCCAGCAGCTTAATTTTAGCGGGGATAGAGACCCAGTACTTC.

This chain uses TRBV28 with TRBJ1-5, with D perhaps matching TRBD1 (6 bases). CDR1 and CDR2 (germline): MDHEN, SYDVKM. There are 17 residues in the CDR3. The V and J ends lost 6 bases and 0 bases respectively, with 18 bases between them. Here the CDR3 DNA reads TGTGCCAGCAGCACCGACAGGTCTCTATATAGCAATCAGCCCCAGCATTTT. It translates to CASSTDRSLYSNQPQHF.

The J gene is TRBJ2-5, the V gene TRBV20-1; no clear D gene. V was cut by 3 bases and J by 1 base, with 9 bases left in between. The CDR3 extends over 13 amino acids. The germline CDR1 and CDR2 sequences are DFQATT and SNEGSKA (reference sequence). The CDR3 here is CSASDGFQETQYF. The CDR3 nucleotides are TGCAGTGCTAGTGACGGGTTCCAAGAGACCCAGTACTTC.

This clonotype was recorded many times. The chain has TRBV28 and TRBJ2-7; 8 bases agree with TRBD1. Trimming at V came to 6 bases and at J to 1 base, leaving 8 bases not matched to a gene. The V gene's germline CDR1 is MDHEN and CDR2 SYDVKM. CDR3 length: 15 residues. The CDR3 DNA is TGTGCCAGCAGGCCCTGGACAGGGCGATCCTACGAGCAGTACTTC. Its translation is CASRPWTGRSYEQYF.

This clonotype was seen ten or more times. V gene TRBV11-3 combines with J gene TRBJ2-3, with TRBD1 identical over 8 bases. CDR3 size: 13 residues. The V gene's germline CDR1 is SGHNT and CDR2 YENEEA. J lost 5 bases, V lost 5 bases, and 3 bases had no gene match. The CDR3 region is CASSPGGVDTQYF. In DNA, the CDR3 is TGTGCCAGCAGCCCAGGGGGCGTAGATACGCAGTATTTT.

This clonotype has a handful of counts. The V and J genes are TRBV28 and TRBJ2-7; 7 bases match TRBD1. The V gene's germline CDR1 is MDHEN and CDR2 SYDVKM. V was clipped by 6 bases and J by 4 bases; unmatched bases: 9. CDR3 size: 14 residues. For the CDR3, the DNA is TGTGCCAGCAGCCAAACAGGGGCGGGTTACGAGCAGTACTTC. Its translation: CASSQTGAGYEQYF.

This chain uses TRBV18 with TRBJ1-4; weak D call: TRBD1 (5 bases). This CDR3 comprises 14 residues. V was pared by 5 bases and J by 5 bases, with 12 bases between. Per the germline V gene, CDR1 is KGHSH and CDR2 is LQKENI. CDR3 sequence reads: CASSAQGINEKLFF. The CDR3 DNA is TGTGCCAGCTCAGCTCAGGGAATCAATGAAAAACTGTTTTTT.

V usage is TRBV6-1 and J usage is TRBJ2-2, with TRBD1 matching 9 bases. CDR3 length: 17 amino acids. The germline V gene encodes CDR1 MNHNS and CDR2 SASEGT. V trimming: 0 bases; J trimming: 6 bases; junction bases outside the gene matches: 8. The CDR3 protein is CASSEAWGQGGPGELFF. The CDR3 region has the DNA TGTGCCAGCAGTGAAGCTTGGGGACAGGGCGGCCCCGGGGAGCTGTTTTTT.

This clonotype occurred many times. The chain combines TRBV3-1 with TRBJ1-2; no definite D call. Germline V gives CDR1 LGHDT, CDR2 YNNKEL (reference sequence). The ends were cut back, 6 bases at V and 4 bases at J, with 18 bases in the middle. This CDR3 is built from 15 residues. CDR3 DNA: TGTGCCAGCAGACACACCGGCAGGTATCCCTATGGCTACACCTTC. Its protein product is CASRHTGRYPYGYTF. The full variable domain, completed using reference TRBV3-1 and TRBJ1-2, is DTAVSQTPKYLVTQMGNDKSIKCEQNLGHDTMYWYKQDSKKFLKIMFSYNNKELIINETVPNRFSPKSPDKAHLNLHINSLELGDSAVYFCASRHTGRYPYGYTFGSGTRLTVV.

This clonotype was observed a few times. The J gene is TRBJ2-5, the V gene TRBV5-1; TRBD2 agrees at 7 bases. Germline values: CDR1 SGHRS, CDR2 YFSETQ. CDR3 length: 14 amino acids. V was pared by 10 bases and J by 5 bases, with 14 bases of the junction left unmatched. The CDR3 sequence is CAGTETGTKETQYF. Written as DNA, the CDR3 is TGCGCCGGCACCGAAACCGGGACTAAGGAGACCCAGTACTTC.

Note on this clonotype: A much larger clone is a single base away; this may be a read error. Here the CDR3 reads CASSFRGHASKTQYF. The CDR3 DNA reads as TGTGCCAGCAGCTTCAGGGGGCACGCCAGTAAGACCCAGTACTTC. V usage is TRBV27 and J usage is TRBJ2-5, with TRBD1 matching 8 bases. CDR3 length equals 15 residues. Germline CDR1 reads MNHEY; CDR2 reads SMNVEV (reference sequence). With 6 bases clipped from V and 6 bases from J, the junction kept 12 bases outside the gene matches.

The rearrangement links TRBV27 to TRBJ2-7; 9 bases line up with TRBD2. Germline V lookup: CDR1 MNHEY, CDR2 SMNVEV (reference sequence). V lost 4 bases to trimming and J lost 2 bases; unmatched junction nucleotides: 9. This CDR3 is built from 16 residues. CDR3: CASSWGGASGAYEQYF. The CDR3 nucleotides read TGTGCCAGCAGTTGGGGGGGGGCTAGCGGGGCCTACGAGCAGTACTTC.

The sample holds many counts of this clonotype. The chain carries TRBV6-1 and TRBJ1-1; TRBD1 agrees at 9 bases. The CDR3 runs 14 residues. In germline, CDR1 is MNHNS, CDR2 SASEGT. The J segment lost 4 bases and the V segment lost 6 bases, leaving 6 bases of the junction unmatched. The CDR3 bases are TGTGCCAGCAGGACAGGGGGGGGGGGCACTGAAGCTTTCTTT. Its protein product is CASRTGGGGTEAFF.

The gene calls are TRBV4-1 and TRBJ2-3, with 9 positions matching TRBD2. CDR3 size: 16 residues. Trimming at V came to 1 base and at J to 4 bases, leaving 6 bases not matched to a gene. Germline V gene sequence: CDR1 MGHRA, CDR2 YSYEKL. The CDR3 DNA is TGCGCCAGCAGCCAAGCCGCGGGGGGGGAAGCAGATACGCAGTATTTT. Encoded protein: CASSQAAGGEADTQYF.

This clonotype was picked up many times. The rearrangement links TRBV6-1 to TRBJ2-7; D remains unclear. V was clipped by 7 bases and J by 5 bases, with 18 bases between them. CDR3 length: 14 residues. CDR1 is MNHNS, CDR2 SASEGT, per germline. CDR3 DNA: TGTGCCAGCACCACCCGGAGCGATGGCCACGAGCAGTACTTC. Translating gives CASTTRSDGHEQYF.